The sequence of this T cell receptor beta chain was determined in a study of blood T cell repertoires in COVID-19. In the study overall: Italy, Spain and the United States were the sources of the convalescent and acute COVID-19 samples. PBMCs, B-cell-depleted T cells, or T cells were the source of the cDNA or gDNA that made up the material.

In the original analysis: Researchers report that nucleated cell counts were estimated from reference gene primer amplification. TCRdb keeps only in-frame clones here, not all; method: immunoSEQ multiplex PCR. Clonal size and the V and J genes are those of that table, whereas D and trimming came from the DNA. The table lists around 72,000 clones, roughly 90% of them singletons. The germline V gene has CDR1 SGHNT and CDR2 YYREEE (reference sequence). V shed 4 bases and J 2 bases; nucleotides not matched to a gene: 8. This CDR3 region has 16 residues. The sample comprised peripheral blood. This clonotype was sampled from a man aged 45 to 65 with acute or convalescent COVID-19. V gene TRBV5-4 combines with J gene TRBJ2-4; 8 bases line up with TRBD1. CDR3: CASSTLGQGTKNIQYF. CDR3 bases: TGTGCCAGCAGCACACTAGGACAGGGAACCAAAAACATTCAGTACTTC.